The clone carrying this T cell receptor beta chain was found once. This entry is derived from a study of blood T cell repertoires in COVID-19. TCRdb keeps only in-frame clones here, not all; method: immunoSEQ multiplex PCR. The sample lists about 110,000 clones; 75% to 85% were seen once. V lost 2 bases, J lost 4 bases, and 15 bases lay in between. From germline, CDR1 is SGHDT and CDR2 YYEEEE. The CDR3 has 15 residues. The specimen sequenced was peripheral blood. The chain joins TRBV5-6 to TRBJ1-2; a possible D gene is TRBD1 (6 bases). The TCR originated in a woman aged 80 or older with active or convalescent COVID-19. CDR3 sequence reads: CASSFSGGLLYGYTF. The CDR3 DNA follows: TGTGCCAGCAGCTTTTCCGGGGGGCTGCTCTATGGCTACACCTTC.